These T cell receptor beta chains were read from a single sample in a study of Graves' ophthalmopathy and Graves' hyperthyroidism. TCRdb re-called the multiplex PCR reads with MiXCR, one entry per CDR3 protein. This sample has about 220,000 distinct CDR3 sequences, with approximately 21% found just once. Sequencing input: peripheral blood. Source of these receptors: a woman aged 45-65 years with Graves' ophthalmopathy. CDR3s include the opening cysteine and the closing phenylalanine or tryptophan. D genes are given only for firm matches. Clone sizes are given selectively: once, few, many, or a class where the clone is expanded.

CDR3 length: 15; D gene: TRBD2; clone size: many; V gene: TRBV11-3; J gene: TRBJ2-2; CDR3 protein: CASSRGLADTGELFF; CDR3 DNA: TGTGCCAGCAGCCGGGGACTAGCGGACACCGGGGAGCTGTTTTTT
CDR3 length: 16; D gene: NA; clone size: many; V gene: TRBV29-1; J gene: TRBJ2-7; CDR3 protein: CSVIHVNRRGTYEQYF; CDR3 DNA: TGCAGCGTTATCCACGTTAACAGACGGGGTACCTACGAGCAGTACTTC
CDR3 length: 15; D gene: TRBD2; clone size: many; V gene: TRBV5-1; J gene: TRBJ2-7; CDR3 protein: CASSLRTSGTGQQYF; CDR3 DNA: TGCGCCAGCAGCTTGAGGACTAGCGGGACGGGACAGCAGTACTTC
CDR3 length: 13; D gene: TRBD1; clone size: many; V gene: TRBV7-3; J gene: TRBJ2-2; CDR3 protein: CASGTVQGGELFF; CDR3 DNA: TGTGCCAGCGGGACAGTCCAGGGCGGGGAGCTGTTTTTT
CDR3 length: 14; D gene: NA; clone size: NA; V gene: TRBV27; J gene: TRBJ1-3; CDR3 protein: CASSFSRSGNTIYF; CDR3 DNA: TGTGCCAGCAGTTTTTCCAGGTCCGGAAACACCATATATTTT
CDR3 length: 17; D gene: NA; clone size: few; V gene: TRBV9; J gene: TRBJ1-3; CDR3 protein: CASSVGVGGSSGNTIYF; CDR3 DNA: TGTGCCAGCAGCGTAGGGGTAGGAGGTAGCTCTGGAAACACCATATATTTT
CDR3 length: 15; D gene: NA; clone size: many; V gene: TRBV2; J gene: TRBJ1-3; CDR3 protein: CASSEGEGVGNTIYF; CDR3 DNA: TGTGCCAGCAGTGAAGGAGAGGGGGTCGGAAACACCATATATTTT
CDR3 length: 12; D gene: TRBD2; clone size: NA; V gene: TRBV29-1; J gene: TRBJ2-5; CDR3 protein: CSGGTRTETQYF; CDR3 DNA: TGCAGCGGGGGGACTAGGACGGAGACCCAGTACTTC
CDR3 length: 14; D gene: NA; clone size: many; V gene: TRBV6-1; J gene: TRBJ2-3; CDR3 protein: CASSRGGATDTQYF; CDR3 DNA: TGTGCCAGCAGCCGAGGAGGGGCGACAGATACGCAGTATTTT
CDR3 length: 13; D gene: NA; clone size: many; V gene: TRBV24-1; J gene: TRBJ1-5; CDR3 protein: CATSESLNQPQHF; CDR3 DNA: TGTGCCACCAGTGAATCTCTGAATCAGCCCCAGCATTTT
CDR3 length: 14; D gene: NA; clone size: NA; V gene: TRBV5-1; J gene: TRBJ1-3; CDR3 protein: CASSLGGGGNTIYF; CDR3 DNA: TGCGCCAGCAGCTTGGGCGGTGGCGGGAACACCATATATTTT